The clone carrying this T cell receptor (beta chain) turned up a few times. Data came from immunoSEQ multiplex PCR; TCRdb stores just in-frame clones and leaves some out. The sample carries approximately 38,000 clones, about four fifths recorded once. The sample originates from a study of PD-L1 blockade in urothelial cancer. In the study overall: Prior chemotherapy ranged from 0 to 3 regimens per patient.

The CDR3 contains 15 residues. The V gene's germline CDR1 is SGHVS and CDR2 FNYEAQ. With V trimmed by 4 bases and J by 4 bases, 5 bases remained unmatched. This sample comprised PBMCs, obtained around atezolizumab (anti-PD-L1) treatment. The source is a man in his fifties or sixties with urothelial cancer. The chain has TRBV7-6 and TRBJ2-5; 11 positions match TRBD2. The CDR3 spells CASSSTSGVAETQYF. CDR3 sequence (DNA): TGTGCCAGCAGCTCGACTAGCGGGGTGGCAGAGACCCAGTACTTC.